The clone carrying this TCR beta chain was detected only once. Because this beta chain is a stray read in a library intended to capture alpha chains, its abundance should not be given much weight. Trimming removed 3 bases at V and 6 bases at J, with 5 bases between. In germline, CDR1 is SNHLY, CDR2 FYNNEI. CDR3 length: 11 amino acids. TCRdb re-called the RT-PCR reads with MiXCR, one entry per CDR3 protein. This table has some 5,900 distinct CDR3 sequences, approximately 90% appearing once. This sequence was found in a female donor in good health, serving as a healthy control. Sequencing used memory CD4+ T cells from blood. This chain connects TRBV2 to TRBJ2-5; no firm D call. CDR3: CASSEEQTQYF. DNA of the CDR3: TGTGCCAGCAGTGAGGAGCAGACCCAGTACTTC.